Presented here are 20 T cell receptor beta chains from one specimen sequenced in a study of OX40 agonist ivuxolimab in advanced cancers. Repertoires were generated with immunoSEQ multiplex PCR, while TCRdb's copy carries only in-frame clones and drops some. Of about 36,000 clones in the sample, about 80% were seen once. The sequencing used CD4+ or CD8+ T cells sorted from blood, collected in a trial of the OX40 agonist ivuxolimab. These TCRs come from an adult with an advanced solid tumor such as melanoma, head and neck, liver or kidney cancer.

CDR3 DNA: TGTGCCAGCAGCCCGCTACAGGGAAACACCGGGGAGCTGTTTTTT. Residues: CASSPLQGNTGELFF. The chain uses TRBV7-6 and TRBJ2-2; TRBD1 might be the D (6 bases). The CDR3 has 15 amino acids. Germline V gene data show CDR1 as SGHVS and CDR2 as FNYEAQ. Trimming pared 5 bases from V and 2 bases from J, leaving 12 bases between.

The chain employs TRBV4-2 and TRBJ1-1, with D unresolved. The CDR3 runs to 13 residues. The germline V gene has CDR1 LGHNA and CDR2 YNFKEQ. With 1 base removed from V and 1 base from J, the gap between germline ends came to 4 bases. The CDR3 spells CASSQGENTEAFF. As DNA, the CDR3 is TGTGCCAGCAGCCAAGGGGAGAACACTGAAGCTTTCTTT.

The table lists this clone with a count of one. V and J are TRBV21-1 and TRBJ2-3; TRBD2, the table's D call, lacks a check against the DNA. TRBV21-1 is listed as a pseudogene. There are 18 residues in the CDR3. The CDR3 region is CASSKALAGPGSTDTQYF. The CDR3 coding sequence is TGTGCCAGCAGCAAAGCCCTCGCCGGGCCGGGGAGCACAGATACGCAGTATTTT.

This rearrangement joins TRBV5-1 to TRBJ2-3, with a possible D match to TRBD1 (5 bases). The CDR3 has 16 residues. The germline CDR1 and CDR2 sequences are SGHRS and YFSETQ. Trimming took 4 bases from V and 0 from J, leaving 15 bases between them. This chain's CDR3 is CASSPGQQGSTDTQYF. CDR3 nucleotide sequence: TGCGCCAGCAGCCCCGGCCAGCAGGGAAGCACAGATACGCAGTATTTT.

The chain combines TRBV5-1 with TRBJ2-3; maybe TRBD2 (5 bases). Germline CDR1 is SGHRS and CDR2 is YFSETQ. V lost 0 bases to trimming and J lost 2 bases, with 7 bases between them. The CDR3 totals 14 residues. The chain's CDR3 is CASSLALATDTQYF. CDR3 DNA sequence: TGCGCCAGCAGCTTGGCCCTAGCCACAGATACGCAGTATTTT. The full variable domain, rest sourced from reference TRBV5-1 and TRBJ2-3, is KAGVTQTPRYLIKTRGQQVTLSCSPISGHRSVSWYQQTPGQGLQFLFEYFSETQRNKGNFPGRFSGRQFSNSRSEMNVSTLELGDSALYLCASSLALATDTQYFGPGTRLTVL.

This chain uses TRBV25-1 with TRBJ2-5, with D possibly matching TRBD2 (6 bases). Trimming stripped 5 bases from V and 4 bases from J, with 11 bases between. The CDR3 runs 13 residues. Germline CDR1 MGHDK, CDR2 SYGVNS. This CDR3 reads CASSLRLVETQYF. The CDR3 DNA reads TGTGCCAGCAGTCTAAGACTAGTAGAGACCCAGTACTTC.

This chain joins TRBV2 and TRBJ2-7; D not resolved. The CDR3 runs to 12 residues. The V gene's germline CDR1 is SNHLY and CDR2 FYNNEI. The CDR3 loop reads CVSSVLGDEQYV. The CDR3 nucleotides are TGTGTCAGCAGCGTGCTCGGAGACGAGCAGTACGTC.

Only a few counts were recorded for this clone. V gene TRBV6-5 combines with J gene TRBJ1-6; 8 positions match TRBD1. CDR1 MNHEY and CDR2 SVGAGI come from the germline V gene. V trimming: 2 bases; J trimming: 10 bases; junction bases outside the gene matches: 7. This CDR3 contains 15 residues. CDR3 in DNA: TGTGCCAGCAGTTACGACGGGACAGGAGGGTCACCCCTCCACTTT. Residues: CASSYDGTGGSPLHF.

The chain links TRBV5-1 to TRBJ1-1; D might be TRBD1 (6 bases). The V and J ends lost 4 bases and 1 base respectively, with 14 bases between them. The CDR3 loop spans 15 amino acids. Germline V gene data show CDR1 as SGHRS and CDR2 as YFSETQ. The CDR3 loop is CASSKQGGENTEAFF. DNA for the CDR3: TGCGCCAGCAGCAAACAGGGAGGGGAGAACACTGAAGCTTTCTTT.

The chain links TRBV19 to TRBJ2-7; tentatively, D is TRBD1 or TRBD2 (5 bases each). V was clipped by 6 bases and J by 3 bases, with 12 bases between them. The germline gives CDR1 LNHDA, CDR2 SQIVND (reference sequence). The CDR3 is made up of 13 amino acids. CDR3 nucleotide sequence: TGTGCCAGTAGGGTCCGGGACGGCTACGAGCAGTACTTC. Translated, it gives CASRVRDGYEQYF.

The J gene is TRBJ2-7, the V gene TRBV4-3, with TRBD1 matching 7 bases. The CDR3 is 15 amino acids. From germline, CDR1 is LGHNA and CDR2 YSLEER. Trimming took 5 bases from V and 2 from J; bases not matched to a gene: 9. CDR3 sequence: CASSSPTGSTYEQYF. The CDR3 coding sequence is TGCGCCAGCAGCTCCCCGACAGGGTCGACCTACGAGCAGTACTTC.

The chain combines TRBV5-1 with TRBJ2-7; TRBD1 matches 7 bases. Germline V lookup: CDR1 SGHRS, CDR2 YFSETQ. There are 14 residues in the CDR3. V dropped 3 bases and J dropped 2; count of bases not matched to a gene: 5. This CDR3 reads CASSSGTDTYEQYF. The DNA for the CDR3 is TGCGCCAGCAGCTCCGGGACAGACACCTACGAGCAGTACTTC.

This clone has just a few counts. The J gene is TRBJ1-6, the V gene TRBV7-2; 7 bases are shared with TRBD1. Germline V gives CDR1 SGHTA, CDR2 FQGNSA. The CDR3 loop spans 14 amino acids. Germline trimming cut 7 bases from V and 7 bases from J; bases unmatched to any gene: 7. The CDR3 sequence is CASTPGGSNSPLHF. CDR3 sequence (DNA): TGTGCCAGCACCCCAGGGGGGTCCAATTCACCCCTCCACTTT.

This rearrangement joins TRBV2 to TRBJ2-2; a possible D gene is TRBD2 (5 bases). Germline V lookup: CDR1 SNHLY, CDR2 FYNNEI. Trimming stripped 6 bases from V and 6 bases from J, with 11 bases between. CDR3 length: 13 amino acids. The CDR3 here is CASRPKRAGELFF. Written as DNA, the CDR3 is TGTGCCAGCAGGCCAAAGAGGGCCGGGGAGCTGTTTTTT.

V is TRBV29-1 and J is TRBJ1-2; possibly TRBD1 for D (6 bases). With 7 bases removed from V and 7 bases from J, the gap between germline ends came to 19 bases. Germline loops: CDR1 SQVTM, CDR2 ANQGSEA. The CDR3 spans 13 residues. This CDR3 is CSAPAGGRRGYTF. Written as DNA, the CDR3 is TGCAGCGCTCCGGCCGGGGGGCGGCGTGGCTACACCTTC.

In its sample, this clone was seen a few times. V gene TRBV25-1 combines with J gene TRBJ1-5; unclear D gene. With 3 bases removed from V and 3 bases from J, the gap between germline ends came to 9 bases. CDR1 MGHDK and CDR2 SYGVNS come from the germline V gene. The CDR3 length is 14 residues. The CDR3 DNA reads as TGTGCCAGCAGTGAGTGGCAGATCAATCAGCCCCAGCATTTT. This gives the protein CASSEWQINQPQHF.

The CDR3 DNA follows: TGTGCCATCAGTGACTTCGAGGGCTATGGCTACACCTTC. Protein sequence: CAISDFEGYGYTF. This sequence joins TRBV10-3 and TRBJ1-2; D is uncertain. Germline-derived CDR1 and CDR2 are ENHRY and SYGVKD. The CDR3 is made up of 13 amino acids. V shed 3 bases and J shed 4 bases, with 9 bases lying between them.

The V call is TRBV5-6, the J call TRBJ1-2; maybe TRBD1 (5 bases). Trimming stripped 4 bases from V and 4 bases from J, with 17 bases between. Germline CDR1 and CDR2: SGHDT and YYEEEE. The CDR3 runs 15 residues. CDR3 coding DNA: TGTGCCAGCAGCCTCCGGGAGAGGGGCGCCTATGGCTACACCTTC. Encoded protein: CASSLRERGAYGYTF.

The rearrangement joins TRBV5-1 to TRBJ2-1, with D uncertain. This CDR3 has 15 amino acids. The ends were cut back, 3 bases at V and 0 bases at J, with 10 bases in the middle. In germline, CDR1 is SGHRS, CDR2 YFSETQ. The CDR3 loop is CASSYQQSSYNEQFF. The CDR3 DNA reads TGCGCCAGCAGCTACCAGCAGAGCTCCTACAATGAGCAGTTCTTC.

The V call is TRBV25-1, the J call TRBJ1-1; D is unresolved. The CDR3 sequence is 14 residues long. Germline values: CDR1 MGHDK, CDR2 SYGVNS. The ends were cut back, 3 bases at V and 3 bases at J, with 11 bases in the middle. The CDR3 spells CASSDTPGDTEAFF. CDR3 bases: TGTGCCAGCAGTGACACCCCCGGGGACACTGAAGCTTTCTTT.